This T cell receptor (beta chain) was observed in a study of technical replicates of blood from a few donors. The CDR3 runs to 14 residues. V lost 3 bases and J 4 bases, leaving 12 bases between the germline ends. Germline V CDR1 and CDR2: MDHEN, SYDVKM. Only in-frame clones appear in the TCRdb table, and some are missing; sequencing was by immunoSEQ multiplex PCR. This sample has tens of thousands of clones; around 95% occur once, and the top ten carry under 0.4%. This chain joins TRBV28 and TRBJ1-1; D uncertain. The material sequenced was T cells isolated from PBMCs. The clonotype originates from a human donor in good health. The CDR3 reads CASSLEGPTTEAFF. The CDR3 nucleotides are TGTGCCAGCAGTTTGGAGGGTCCGACCACTGAAGCTTTCTTT.